A selection of T cell receptor beta chains follows, all from one sample in a study of neurological immune-mediated disorders. TCRdb itself ran the 5' RACE reads through MiXCR, one entry per CDR3 protein. Of about 60,000 distinct CDR3 sequences listed, more than 3% are singletons. The sample consisted of PBMCs. The receptor source for this set is a man aged 25 to 45 with multiple sclerosis. The CDR3 runs from the conserved cysteine through the conserved F or W. The D gene is left open where the match is weak. Not all rows give a size; the values are once, few, many and, for expanded clones, a class.

clone size,V gene,D gene,J gene,CDR3 protein,CDR3 DNA
many,TRBV7-3,.,TRBJ2-1,CASSLEVYNEQFF,TGTGCCAGCAGCTTAGAAGTCTACAATGAGCAGTTCTTC
many,TRBV12-3/TRBV12-4,TRBD2,TRBJ2-7,CASSWWRGGGHEQYF,TGTGCCAGCAGTTGGTGGCGGGGGGGCGGCCACGAGCAGTACTTC
many,TRBV13,.,TRBJ1-1,CASSPGRLNTEAFF,TGTGCCAGCAGCCCAGGGAGGCTGAACACTGAAGCTTTCTTT
few,TRBV18,TRBD1,TRBJ2-7,CASSPTGTVSYEQYF,TGTGCCAGCTCCCCTACCGGGACAGTCTCCTACGAGCAGTACTTC
.,TRBV6-6,.,TRBJ2-7,CASRTRQAGYEQYF,TGTGCCAGCAGGACCCGACAGGCCGGCTACGAGCAGTACTTC
many,TRBV5-1,.,TRBJ2-7,CASSLAGQNSYEQYF,TGCGCCAGCAGCTTGGCCGGACAGAACTCCTACGAGCAGTACTTC
many,TRBV7-2,.,TRBJ1-6,CASSLVADSPLHF,TGTGCCAGCAGCTTAGTCGCGGATTCACCCCTCCACTTT
many,TRBV12-3/TRBV12-4,TRBD1,TRBJ1-1,CASSSRQGQVNTEAFF,TGTGCCAGCAGTTCCCGACAGGGCCAGGTGAACACTGAAGCTTTCTTT
many,TRBV20-1,TRBD2,TRBJ2-3,CSARGLAGGKDTDTQYF,TGCAGTGCGAGGGGACTAGCGGGAGGGAAGGACACAGATACGCAGTATTTT
many,TRBV20-1,.,TRBJ2-3,CSARGWDNTDTQYF,TGCAGTGCTAGAGGGTGGGACAACACAGATACGCAGTATTTT
many,TRBV11-2,.,TRBJ2-3,CASSHNTDTQYF,TGTGCCAGCAGCCATAACACAGATACGCAGTATTTT
many,TRBV7-9,.,TRBJ2-7,CASSPPDRSSYEQYF,TGTGCCAGCAGCCCGCCAGACAGGAGCTCCTACGAGCAGTACTTC
many,TRBV7-9,.,TRBJ2-5,CASSPINTQETQYF,TGTGCCAGCAGCCCTATAAACACCCAAGAGACCCAGTACTTC
many,TRBV7-2,.,TRBJ1-5,CASSLVGGNQPQHF,TGTGCCAGCAGCTTAGTCGGGGGAAATCAGCCCCAGCATTTT
many,TRBV2,TRBD2,TRBJ2-7,CASMLLATEQYF,TGTGCCAGCATGTTACTAGCGACCGAGCAGTACTTC
many,TRBV9,TRBD2,TRBJ2-3,CASSSSGRTDTQYF,TGTGCCAGCAGCTCGAGCGGGAGAACAGATACGCAGTATTTT
many,TRBV20-1,.,TRBJ2-3,CSAGRILGTDTQYF,TGCAGTGCTGGACGAATCCTAGGCACAGATACGCAGTATTTT
.,TRBV7-3,TRBD2,TRBJ2-2,CASSSIAGVPTGELFF,TGTGCCAGCAGCTCGATAGCGGGAGTACCCACCGGGGAGCTGTTTTTT
many,TRBV5-1,TRBD1,TRBJ2-2,CASTEDRPGSRELFF,TGCGCCAGCACCGAGGACAGGCCTGGGTCCCGGGAGCTGTTTTTT
many,TRBV11-2,TRBD2,TRBJ2-3,CASSSPGLAGSTDTQYF,TGTGCCAGCAGCTCACCCGGACTAGCGGGATCAACAGATACGCAGTATTTT
many,TRBV6-5,TRBD1,TRBJ2-2,CASKPGQGYTGELFF,TGTGCCAGCAAACCGGGACAGGGCTACACCGGGGAGCTGTTTTTT
many,TRBV6-1,TRBD1,TRBJ2-1,CATRRTGDNEQFF,TGTGCCACCAGACGGACAGGGGACAATGAGCAGTTCTTC
.,TRBV6-5,.,TRBJ1-2,CASSYSTAGGNYGYTF,TGTGCCAGCAGTTACTCGACCGCGGGCGGAAACTATGGCTACACCTTC
many,TRBV7-6,.,TRBJ1-2,CASSLAPGTNYGYTF,TGTGCCAGCAGCTTAGCGCCAGGGACTAACTATGGCTACACCTTC
many,TRBV7-9,.,TRBJ2-1,CASSTDQNLNEQFF,TGTGCCAGCAGCACGGACCAAAACCTTAATGAGCAGTTCTTC
many,TRBV3-1,TRBD1,TRBJ2-7,CASSQVQGAYEQYF,TGTGCCAGCAGCCAAGTCCAGGGGGCTTACGAGCAGTACTTC
many,TRBV15,.,TRBJ1-5,CATSALYIEAEGTQPQHF,TGTGCCACCAGCGCCCTTTATATCGAGGCGGAAGGGACTCAGCCCCAGCATTTT
many,TRBV9,TRBD2,TRBJ2-5,CASSVGLAGGLKHEETQYF,TGTGCCAGCAGCGTCGGACTAGCGGGAGGACTGAAACATGAAGAGACCCAGTACTTC
many,TRBV10-3,.,TRBJ1-4,CASTRDTNEKLFF,TGTGCCAGTACCAGGGACACTAATGAAAAACTGTTTTTT
.,TRBV5-1,.,TRBJ1-2,CASSLNGVSVGNYGYTF,TGCGCCAGCAGCTTGAACGGGGTATCCGTGGGGAACTATGGCTACACCTTC
.,TRBV5-1,.,TRBJ2-7,CASSFPGKGNEEQYF,TGCGCCAGCAGCTTCCCGGGAAAGGGTAACGAAGAGCAGTACTTC
few,TRBV4-1,.,TRBJ1-6,CASSQGSGHFLDSPLHF,TGCGCCAGCAGCCAAGGATCGGGACACTTCTTAGATTCACCCCTCCACTTT
many,TRBV12-3/TRBV12-4,.,TRBJ2-5,CASSKLETQYF,TGTGCCAGCAGCAAACTCGAGACCCAGTACTTC
many,TRBV30,TRBD1,TRBJ1-2,CAWSVQGGGSYGYTF,TGTGCCTGGAGTGTACAGGGGGGCGGGAGCTATGGCTACACCTTC
few,TRBV7-8,.,TRBJ1-5,CASSFTGSRALNQPQHF,TGTGCCAGCAGCTTTACTGGCTCCAGAGCACTCAATCAGCCCCAGCATTTT
many,TRBV10-3,.,TRBJ2-2,CAISRSNTGELFF,TGTGCCATCAGCAGGAGTAACACCGGGGAGCTGTTTTTT
many,TRBV7-2,.,TRBJ2-3,CASSLGFPGRLVTDTQYF,TGTGCCAGCAGCTTAGGGTTCCCAGGGAGATTGGTTACAGATACGCAGTATTTT
many,TRBV20-1,.,TRBJ1-4,CSARSQGGEKLFF,TGCAGTGCTAGAAGTCAGGGAGGTGAAAAACTGTTTTTT
many,TRBV4-2,.,TRBJ2-2,CASSQAVGQGFTGELFF,TGTGCCAGCAGCCAAGCGGTGGGTCAGGGCTTCACCGGGGAGCTGTTTTTT
many,TRBV12-3/TRBV12-4,TRBD1,TRBJ2-7,CASSFMGTGSGEQYF,TGTGCCAGCAGTTTTATGGGGACAGGGAGTGGTGAGCAGTACTTC
.,TRBV4-2,.,TRBJ1-4,CASSPTRGLNEKLFF,TGTGCCAGCAGCCCAACACGGGGACTCAATGAAAAACTGTTTTTT
few,TRBV28,TRBD1,TRBJ1-5,CASDRTGGSQPQNF,TGTGCCAGCGACAGGACAGGAGGTTCGCAGCCCCAGAATTTT
many,TRBV9,.,TRBJ2-3,CASSVGGTTTDTQYF,TGTGCCAGCAGCGTAGGCGGAACCACCACAGATACGCAGTATTTT
many,TRBV30,.,TRBJ1-1,CAWSLDFNTEAFF,TGTGCCTGGAGTCTGGACTTTAACACTGAAGCTTTCTTT
many,TRBV4-1,.,TRBJ1-2,CASSQDNKPGLLYGYTF,TGCGCCAGCAGCCAAGACAACAAGCCGGGACTTCTTTATGGCTACACCTTC